The rows below give T cell receptor beta chains drawn from one sample of a study of blood T cell repertoires in COVID-19. Measured with immunoSEQ multiplex PCR; TCRdb has only the in-frame clones, and not every one. The table has tens of thousands of clones, approximately 80% seen once. The sequenced material came from peripheral blood. The origin of the receptors is a human donor in a cohort sampled during active COVID-19. The CDR3 runs from the conserved cysteine through the conserved F or W. The D gene is left open where the match is weak. Expanded clones are given a class, and other clones once, few, many or no size at all.

V gene	J gene	clone size	D gene	CDR3 protein	CDR3 DNA
TRBV4-1	TRBJ1-2	.	TRBD1	CASSQLRDRGLHGYTF	TGCGCCAGCAGCCAGTTACGCGACAGGGGATTGCATGGCTACACCTTC
TRBV6-1	TRBJ2-3	.	.	CASSDSVRGNTDTQYF	TGTGCCAGCAGTGACAGTGTTCGGGGAAACACAGATACGCAGTATTTT
TRBV11-2	TRBJ1-1	.	.	CASSYRVGEEAFF	TGTGCCAGCAGCTACAGGGTAGGAGAGGAAGCTTTCTTT
TRBV5-1	TRBJ1-1	few	.	CASSLGQGLRNTEAFF	TGCGCCAGCAGCTTGGGGCAGGGGCTTCGAAACACTGAAGCTTTCTTT
TRBV6-1	TRBJ2-7	.	.	CASSEWVGASYEQYF	TGTGCCAGCAGTGAATGGGTAGGGGCATCCTACGAGCAGTACTTC
TRBV11-3	TRBJ2-2	.	TRBD2	CASSLAGTSGTGELFF	TGTGCCAGCAGCTTAGCCGGGACTAGCGGTACCGGGGAGCTGTTTTTT
TRBV2	TRBJ1-6	.	TRBD1	CASSGVTGGNSPLHF	TGTGCCAGCAGTGGGGTGACAGGGGGGAATTCACCCCTCCACTTT
TRBV28	TRBJ2-3	.	TRBD2	CASSLIGRGPDTQYF	TGTGCCAGCAGTTTAATTGGGAGGGGCCCAGATACGCAGTATTTT
TRBV18	TRBJ1-1	few	.	CASSAYTGTSNTEAFF	TGTGCCAGCTCAGCCTATACCGGGACATCGAACACTGAAGCTTTCTTT
TRBV27	TRBJ1-2	.	TRBD1	CASKDRDLYGYTF	TGTGCCAGCAAAGACAGGGACCTATATGGCTACACCTTC
TRBV2	TRBJ1-6	.	.	CASSERLGGNNSPLHF	TGTGCCAGCAGTGAGAGGTTAGGGGGTAATAATTCACCCCTCCACTTT